A selection of T cell receptor beta chains follows, all from one sample in a study of blood T cell repertoires in COVID-19. Here immunoSEQ multiplex PCR was the method, and the copy in TCRdb shows in-frame clones only, minus some. The sample holds 80,000 to 95,000 clones, roughly 84% seen once. Sequencing input: peripheral blood. The receptor set was obtained from a woman in her seventies with acute or convalescent COVID-19. Each CDR3 is given with its conserved first and last residue. A D gene is named only where the DNA matches it firmly. Size values are once, few and many counts, or a class for expanded clones, and some rows have none.

TRBV15	NA	NA	TRBJ2-1	CATSRDRAEQFF	TGTGCCACCAGCAGAGACAGGGCTGAGCAGTTCTTC
TRBV6-2/TRBV6-3	NA	NA	TRBJ1-3	CASSPGLSSGNTIYF	TGTGCCAGCAGCCCCGGTTTAAGCTCTGGAAACACCATATATTTT
TRBV18	NA	TRBD1	TRBJ1-6	CASSRSLDRDNSPLHF	TGTGCCAGCTCACGGTCCTTGGACAGGGATAATTCACCCCTCCACTTT
TRBV29-1	NA	NA	TRBJ2-3	CSVHGSGTDTQYF	TGCAGCGTTCACGGGAGCGGCACAGATACGCAGTATTTT
TRBV11-1	once	NA	TRBJ2-3	CASSLGGEGTDTQYF	TGTGCCAGCAGCTTAGGCGGGGAGGGCACAGATACGCAGTATTTT
TRBV10-1	NA	NA	TRBJ1-2	CASRTDEYYGYTF	TGCGCCAGCAGAACAGACGAATACTATGGCTACACCTTC
TRBV3-1/TRBV3-2	NA	NA	TRBJ1-5	CASSFINQPQHF	TGTGCCAGCAGCTTCATCAATCAGCCCCAGCATTTT
TRBV5-1	NA	TRBD1	TRBJ1-1	CASSSRTGSVAEAFF	TGCGCCAGCAGCTCTCGGACAGGGAGTGTCGCTGAAGCTTTCTTT
TRBV5-1	NA	TRBD1	TRBJ1-1	CASSPGSGTGFEAFF	TGCGCCAGCAGCCCCGGCTCCGGGACAGGGTTTGAAGCTTTCTTT
TRBV28	NA	TRBD2	TRBJ2-2	CASRNQVSSGNAGELFF	TGTGCCAGCAGGAACCAGGTCTCTAGCGGGAACGCCGGGGAGCTGTTTTTT
TRBV12-3/TRBV12-4	once	NA	TRBJ2-5	CASSSSGWETQYF	TGTGCCAGCAGCTCCTCGGGTTGGGAGACCCAGTACTTC
TRBV29-1	NA	TRBD2	TRBJ2-1	CSVRLAGGFNEQFF	TGCAGCGTCAGACTAGCGGGGGGATTCAATGAGCAGTTCTTC
TRBV7-2	NA	NA	TRBJ1-2	CASSLEQGDYGYTF	TGTGCCAGCAGCTTAGAACAGGGCGACTATGGCTACACCTTC
TRBV7-8	NA	NA	TRBJ2-3	CASSLVGIRADTQYF	TGTGCCAGCAGCTTAGTCGGTATTCGGGCAGATACGCAGTATTTT
TRBV29-1	few	TRBD2	TRBJ2-1	CSVCPAGGTYNEQFF	TGCAGCGTTTGCCCAGCGGGAGGTACCTACAATGAGCAGTTCTTC
TRBV11-3	once	NA	TRBJ1-1	CASSKGAENTEAFF	TGTGCCAGCAGCAAAGGGGCCGAGAACACTGAAGCTTTCTTT
TRBV4-2	NA	NA	TRBJ2-5	CASSQERSVAQYF	TGTGCCAGCAGCCAAGAACGGAGTGTGGCCCAGTACTTC
TRBV30	NA	TRBD2	TRBJ2-3	CAWSRAGKGLIDTQYF	TGTGCCTGGAGCAGAGCGGGAAAGGGACTGATAGATACGCAGTATTTT
TRBV5-4	NA	TRBD2	TRBJ2-5	CASSLVVAGGQETQYF	TGTGCCAGCAGCTTGGTCGTGGCGGGAGGCCAAGAGACCCAGTACTTC
TRBV6-1	NA	TRBD1	TRBJ1-1	CASSDQGQSNTEAFF	TGTGCCAGCAGTGACCAGGGACAGTCAAACACTGAAGCTTTCTTT